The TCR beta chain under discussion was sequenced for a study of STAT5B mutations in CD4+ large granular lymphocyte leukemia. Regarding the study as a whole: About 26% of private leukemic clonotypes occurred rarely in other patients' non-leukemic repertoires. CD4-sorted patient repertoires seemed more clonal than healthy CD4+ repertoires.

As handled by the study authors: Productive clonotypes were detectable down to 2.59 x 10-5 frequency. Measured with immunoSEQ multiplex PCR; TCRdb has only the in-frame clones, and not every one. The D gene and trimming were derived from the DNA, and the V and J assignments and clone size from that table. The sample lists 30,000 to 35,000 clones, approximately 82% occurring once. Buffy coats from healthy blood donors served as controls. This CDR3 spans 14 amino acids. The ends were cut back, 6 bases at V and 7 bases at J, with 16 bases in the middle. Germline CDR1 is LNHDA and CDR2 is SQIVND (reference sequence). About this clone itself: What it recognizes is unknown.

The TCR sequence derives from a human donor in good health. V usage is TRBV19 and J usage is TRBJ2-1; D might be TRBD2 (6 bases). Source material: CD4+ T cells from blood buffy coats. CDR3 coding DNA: TGTGCCAGTAGCAGCACTAGCTGGAGGAATGAGCAGTTCTTC. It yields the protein CASSSTSWRNEQFF.